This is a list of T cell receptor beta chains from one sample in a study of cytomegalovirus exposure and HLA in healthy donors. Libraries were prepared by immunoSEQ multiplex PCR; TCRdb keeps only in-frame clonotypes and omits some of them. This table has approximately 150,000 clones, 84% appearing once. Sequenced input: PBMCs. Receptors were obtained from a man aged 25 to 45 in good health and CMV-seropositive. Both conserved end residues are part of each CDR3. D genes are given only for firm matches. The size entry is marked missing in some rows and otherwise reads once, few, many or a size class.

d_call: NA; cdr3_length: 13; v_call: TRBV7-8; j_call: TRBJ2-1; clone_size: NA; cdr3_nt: TGTGCCAGCAGCGCAGGGGTCTACAATGAGCAGTTCTTC; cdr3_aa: CASSAGVYNEQFF
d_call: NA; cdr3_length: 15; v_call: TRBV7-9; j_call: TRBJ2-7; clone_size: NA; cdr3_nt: TGTGCCAGCAGCCCTCTGGGGAGAGACTCCTACGAGCAGTACTTC; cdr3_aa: CASSPLGRDSYEQYF
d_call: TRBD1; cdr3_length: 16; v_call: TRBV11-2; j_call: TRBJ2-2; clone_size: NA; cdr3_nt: TGTGCCAGCAGCTTATCCGAGACAGGGGACACCGGGGAGCTGTTTTTT; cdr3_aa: CASSLSETGDTGELFF
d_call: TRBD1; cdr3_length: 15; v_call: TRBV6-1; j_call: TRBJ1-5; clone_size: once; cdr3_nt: TGTGCCAGTACTTACAGGGGTGGGAGCCACCAGCCCCAGCATTTT; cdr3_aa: CASTYRGGSHQPQHF
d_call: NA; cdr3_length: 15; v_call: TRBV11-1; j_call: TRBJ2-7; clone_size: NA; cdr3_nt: TGTGCCAGCAGCTTAGCGGGGAAGGGGACCTACGAGCAGTACTTC; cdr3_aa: CASSLAGKGTYEQYF
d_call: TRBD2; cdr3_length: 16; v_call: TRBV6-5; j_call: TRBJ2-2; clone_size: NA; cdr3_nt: TGTGCCAGCAGTTACATAGCGGGGGGTTACACCGGGGAGCTGTTTTTT; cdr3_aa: CASSYIAGGYTGELFF
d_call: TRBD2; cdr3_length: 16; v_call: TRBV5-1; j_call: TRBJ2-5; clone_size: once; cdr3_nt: TGCGCCAGCAGCCGGGGACTAGCGGAAGCCCAAGAGACCCAGTACTTC; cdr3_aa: CASSRGLAEAQETQYF
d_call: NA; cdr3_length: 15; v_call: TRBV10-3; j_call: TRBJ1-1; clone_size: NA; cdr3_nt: TGTGCCATCAGGGGGACACTTATCATGAACACTGAAGCTTTCTTT; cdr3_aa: CAIRGTLIMNTEAFF
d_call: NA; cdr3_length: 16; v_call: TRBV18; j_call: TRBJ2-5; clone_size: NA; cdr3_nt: TGTGCCAGCTCACAGGTAGCGGCGGGGCCCGAGAAGACCCAGTACTTC; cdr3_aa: CASSQVAAGPEKTQYF
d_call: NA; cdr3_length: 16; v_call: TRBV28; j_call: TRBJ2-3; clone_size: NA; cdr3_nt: TGTGCCAGCAGTTCCCGGACTGCCTCTAGCACAGATACGCAGTATTTT; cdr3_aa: CASSSRTASSTDTQYF
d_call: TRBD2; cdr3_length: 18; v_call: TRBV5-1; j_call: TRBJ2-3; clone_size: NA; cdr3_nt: TGCGCCAGCAGCTTGGGGACTAGCGGGAGGGCCGGCGCAGATACGCAGTATTTT; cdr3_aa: CASSLGTSGRAGADTQYF
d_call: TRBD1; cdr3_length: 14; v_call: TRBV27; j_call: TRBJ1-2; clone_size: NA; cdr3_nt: TGTGCCAGCAGTACGTCACAGGGGTACTATGGCTACACCTTC; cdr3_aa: CASSTSQGYYGYTF
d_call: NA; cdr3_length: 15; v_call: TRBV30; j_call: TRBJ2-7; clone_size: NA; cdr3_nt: TGTGCCTGGAGTGTAGGGGCAGGGCCACCCGACGAGCAGTACTTC; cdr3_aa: CAWSVGAGPPDEQYF
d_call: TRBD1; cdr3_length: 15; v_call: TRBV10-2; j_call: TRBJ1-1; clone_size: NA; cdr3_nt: TGCGCCAGCAGTGAGTCTACAGGGGCGAACACTGAAGCTTTCTTT; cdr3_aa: CASSESTGANTEAFF
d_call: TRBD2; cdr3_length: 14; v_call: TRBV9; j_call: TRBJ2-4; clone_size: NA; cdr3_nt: TGTGCCAGCAGCGTTGACAGCGCCGGGGGGATTCAGTACTTC; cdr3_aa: CASSVDSAGGIQYF
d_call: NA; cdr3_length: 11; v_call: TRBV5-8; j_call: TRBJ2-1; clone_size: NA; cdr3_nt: TGTGCCAGCAGCTTCTCCAATGAGCAGTTCTTC; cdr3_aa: CASSFSNEQFF
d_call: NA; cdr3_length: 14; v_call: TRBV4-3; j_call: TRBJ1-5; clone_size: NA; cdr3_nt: TGCGCCAGCAGCCAAGACCACGGGGATCAGCCCCAGCATTTT; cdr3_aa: CASSQDHGDQPQHF
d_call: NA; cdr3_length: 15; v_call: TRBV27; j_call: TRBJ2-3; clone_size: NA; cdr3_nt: TGTGCCAGCAGTTCCCAGGGGATAGACACAGATACGCAGTATTTT; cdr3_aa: CASSSQGIDTDTQYF
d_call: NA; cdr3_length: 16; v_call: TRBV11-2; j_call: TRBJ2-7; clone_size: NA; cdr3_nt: TGTGCCAGCAGCCCAAGGACTGCCCCACAATTCTACGAGCAGTACTTC; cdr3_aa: CASSPRTAPQFYEQYF
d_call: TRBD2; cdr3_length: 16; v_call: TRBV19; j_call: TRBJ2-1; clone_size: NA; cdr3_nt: TGTGCCAGTAGTCTACCCGGACTAGTCCGTGACGGCGAGCAGTTCTTC; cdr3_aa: CASSLPGLVRDGEQFF
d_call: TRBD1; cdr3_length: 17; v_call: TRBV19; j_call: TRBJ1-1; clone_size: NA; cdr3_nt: TGTGCCAGTACCGACGGGACAGGGGTTGTCCTGTCGACTGAAGCTTTCTTT; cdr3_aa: CASTDGTGVVLSTEAFF
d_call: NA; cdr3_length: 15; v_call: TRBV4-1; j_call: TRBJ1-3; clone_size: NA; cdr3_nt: TGCGCCAGCAGCCGCCTACAGGGCTTTGGAAACACCATATATTTT; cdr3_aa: CASSRLQGFGNTIYF
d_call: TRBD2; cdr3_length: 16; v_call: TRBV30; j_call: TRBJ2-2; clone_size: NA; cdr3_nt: TGTGCCTGGATTCCTTGGGACTATAAATCTACCGGGGAGCTGTTTTTT; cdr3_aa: CAWIPWDYKSTGELFF